The present entry profiles one TCR beta chain with its context. What it binds is unknown. The repertoire was sequenced with immunoSEQ multiplex PCR; TCRdb's copy has only in-frame clones and lacks some. In the table there are about 400,000 clones, 83% of which are singletons. The record originates from a study of Ad26.COV2.S vaccination and SARS-CoV-2 variants. Study information: Enrollment placed the donor in the COV1001 Ad26.COV2.S trial arm. Once, or twice with 56 days between doses, Ad26.COV2.S was given intramuscularly. Study-wide results and caveats: Spike-specific CD8+ and CD4+ T cell responses reportedly showed substantial breadth after vaccination.

Regarding treatment: roughly 18 received Ad26.COV2.S at low or high dose, single or two shots; 5 received placebo; per-sample allocation not given. Collection of the samples took place on day 63 after the first injection of vaccine or placebo. At a Boston site, the person donating was an adult of 18-55 years. The germline V gene has CDR1 LNHNV and CDR2 YYDKDF (reference sequence). V was pared by 1 base and J by 2 bases, with 18 bases between. CDR3 length: 17 amino acids. The origin of this receptor is a person aged 18 to 65 who received the Ad26.COV2.S COVID-19 vaccine or a placebo. The V call is TRBV15, the J call TRBJ2-7; possibly TRBD1 or TRBD2 for D (6 bases each). Sequenced here: peripheral blood, sampled in a trial of Ad26.COV2.S vaccine versus placebo. The CDR3 nucleotides read TGTGCCACCAGCAGAGGGGGGAGTCCGGGGGCCCCCTACGAGCAGTACTTC. Protein sequence: CATSRGGSPGAPYEQYF.